The present entry profiles one T cell receptor (beta chain) with its context. Trimming stripped 4 bases from V and 13 bases from J, with 11 bases between. CDR1 and CDR2 (germline): LNHDA, SQIVND (reference sequence). This CDR3 comprises 12 residues. This sample is part of a study of blood T cell repertoires in COVID-19. Study-level background: Samples representing acute and convalescent COVID-19 were sourced from the United States, Italy and Spain. PBMCs, B-cell-depleted T cells, or T cells were the source of the cDNA or gDNA that made up the material.

The authors' processing: Nucleated cell number was recorded as an estimate derived from reference gene primer amplification. The table came from immunoSEQ multiplex PCR; TCRdb's copy has only in-frame clones and leaves some out. Clone size and V and J calls were adopted from that table, with D and trimming inferred from the DNA. The sample records 170,000 or so clones, about 79% being singletons. The specimen sequenced was peripheral blood. The origin of this receptor is a woman in her sixties or seventies with acute or convalescent COVID-19. V usage is TRBV19 and J usage is TRBJ1-6; D uncertain. The CDR3: CASSNGEGPLHF. The DNA of the CDR3 is TGTGCCAGTAGTAATGGGGAGGGCCCCCTCCACTTT.